This T cell receptor (beta chain) was captured by sequencing in a study of T cell responses to AZD1222 COVID-19 vaccine. Whole-study results and caveats: Repertoires were obtained solely post-peak T cell response. Within unmutated variant regions lay the reported targets of nearly half of spike-specific TCRs.

About this clone: What it recognizes is unknown.

Second-dose intervals of approximately 4 or approximately 12 weeks were pooled. The V end lost 5 bases, the J end lost 2 bases, and 8 bases lay between the germline ends. Germline V lookup: CDR1 SNHLY, CDR2 FYNNEI. This CDR3 is built from 13 residues. The table came from immunoSEQ multiplex PCR; TCRdb's copy has only in-frame clones and leaves some out. The sample lists some 120,000 clones, around nine tenths occurring once. The receptor's source is an adult who received the AZD1222 COVID-19 vaccine. This sample comprised peripheral blood, obtained 28 days after the second AZD1222 dose. This chain uses TRBV2 with TRBJ2-3; no firm D call. CDR3 protein: CASSPRVTDTQYF. CDR3 nucleotides: TGTGCCAGCAGTCCCAGAGTCACAGATACGCAGTATTTT.